This T cell receptor (beta chain) derives from a study of beta chain features in type 1 diabetes. Study outcomes and limitations: Shorter templates might be favored by PCR, and equally so in patients and in controls. VDJ junctions from type 1 diabetes patients carried fewer insertions and larger deletions. For Type 1 diabetes patients, all four CD4+ subsets carried TCRB CDR3s that were moderately but significantly shorter.

Germline CDR1 reads SGHDN; CDR2 reads FVKESK. The CDR3 runs to 12 residues. Trimming stripped 1 base from V and 5 bases from J, with 2 bases between. Once sorted, every population was more than 98% pure. This clone was counted a few times. Its antigen is not known. The whole isolated RNA underwent reverse transcription, so sequencing captured expressed TCRB transcripts. The repertoire was sequenced with immunoSEQ multiplex PCR; TCRdb's copy has only in-frame clones and lacks some. The table lists 200,000 to 250,000 clones, roughly a tenth of them singletons, with less than 1.5% in the top ten. The TCR sequence derives from a young man in good health. The sample consisted of central memory CD4+ T cells from blood. V is TRBV14 and J is TRBJ1-4; D uncertain. CDR3 coding DNA: TGTGCCAGCAGCCAAGTCAATGAAAAACTGTTTTTT. Translating it yields CASSQVNEKLFF.